The source of this T cell receptor beta chain is a study of T cell responses to AZD1222 COVID-19 vaccine. Study-level information: It was second doses at about 4 or about 12 weeks that were pooled.

The repertoire was sequenced with immunoSEQ multiplex PCR; TCRdb's copy has only in-frame clones and lacks some. Of about 160,000 clones listed, around nine tenths are singletons. General observations from the study: Clonal diversity may have been underestimated in mostly white British donors.

Trimming took off 8 bases at V and 5 bases at J, with 13 bases between the two ends. The germline V gene has CDR1 SGHDN and CDR2 FVKESK. CDR3 length: 14 amino acids. With regard to this clone: The antigen remains unidentified.

The TCR sequence derives from an adult in good health. This chain links TRBV14 with TRBJ1-6, with D perhaps matching TRBD1 (5 bases). This material consisted of peripheral blood, taken on day 0 of AZD1222 vaccination. The CDR3 loop reads CASRDSPNNSPLHF. Here the CDR3 DNA reads TGTGCCAGCCGCGACAGCCCCAATAATTCACCCCTCCACTTT. Using reference TRBV14 and TRBJ1-6 for the parts outside the CDR3, the full variable domain is EAGVTQFPSHSVIEKGQTVTLRCDPISGHDNLYWYRRVMGKEIKFLLHFVKESKQDESGMPNNRFLAERTGGTYSTLKVQPAELEDSGVYFCASRDSPNNSPLHFGNGTRLTVT.